This T cell receptor beta chain was profiled in a study of Graves' ophthalmopathy and Graves' hyperthyroidism. Study-wide findings and caveats: Ophthalmopathy could be told apart from stable hyperthyroidism by a 13-signature model (87.88% sensitivity, around 80% specificity).

PBMCs stemmed from around 10 ml of fresh peripheral blood. For repertoire sequencing, the TCR beta CDR3 regions were amplified from RNA transcripts. First-round RT-PCR with HTBI primers preceded a second-round multiplex PCR. TCRdb ran MiXCR on the multiplex PCR reads and lists one entry per CDR3 protein. The repertoire holds under 350,000 distinct CDR3 sequences, with 15% to 20% as singletons. The CDR3 totals 15 residues. Germline V gene sequence: CDR1 SGHAT, CDR2 FQNNGV. Trimming took off 2 bases at V and 6 bases at J, with 13 bases between the two ends. This clonotype was seen repeatedly, ten times or more. Its antigen is unknown.

This TCR was recovered from an adult man with Graves' ophthalmopathy. The specimen sequenced was peripheral blood. The V and J genes are TRBV11-2 and TRBJ2-2; perhaps TRBD1 as D (6 bases). DNA for the CDR3: TGTGCCAGCAGCTTATTATCAGGGGTGGCCGGGGAGCTGTTTTTT. This gives the protein CASSLLSGVAGELFF. The whole variable domain, filled in from reference TRBV11-2 and TRBJ2-2, reads EAGVAQSPRYKIIEKRQSVAFWCNPISGHATLYWYQQILGQGPKLLIQFQNNGVVDDSQLPKDRFSAERLKGVDSTLKIQPAKLEDSAVYLCASSLLSGVAGELFFGEGSRLTVL.